Given below is one T cell receptor (beta chain) in context. Its cognate antigen has yet to be identified. This record comes from a study of cytomegalovirus exposure and HLA in healthy donors (dated 2017 in TCRdb). For the wider study: An earlier analysis of 587 of the donors reported about 280 Gb of sequence data and 95 million to 130 million unique TCR beta sequences obtained from 150 million to 200 million T cells. Class I and class II HLA loci were covered by the typing at four-digit resolution. In a later analysis, previously published TCR beta repertoires from about 640 donors were re-analyzed and high-resolution HLA genotyping was added so that TCR occurrence patterns could be studied. The study combined high-throughput TCR immunosequencing, statistical association of individual TCRs with disease status, and machine learning to predict cytomegalovirus infection status. A separate validation cohort of about 110 different subjects was used in addition to the 666-subject first cohort. An earlier analysis of approximately 630 of the donors applied high-throughput TCR beta sequencing to assess whether each TCR beta V gene segment acted as functional or pseudogenic. About 280 gigabases of sequencing data and approximately 80 million unique TCR sequences were included in an early release covering around 650 HLA-typed donors. Every repertoire in the discovery cohort had been generated on one and the same sequencing platform. Across some 400 genotyped donors of the cohort, an average of about 200,000 unique TCR beta nucleotide sequences per donor were sequenced, and roughly a sixth of those sequences were non-productive. Typing coverage differed by locus: A, B, C, DRB1 and DQB1 were typed in about 629-640 donors, DQA1 in approximately 520, DPA1 in over 600, and DPB1 in 450 to 490. Donor age, sex, ethnicity and CMV serostatus were compiled together with the repertoire data. A later genetic analysis used genome-wide SNP genotypes for 398 of the 666 donors, treating that subset as a discovery cohort. The aim of the study was to test whether cataloging public T cell receptors could identify signatures of past pathogen exposure. Because of strong linkage in the cohort, 4 to 6 DR-DQ haplotypes were treated as single units for association and clustering. Rather than drawing on any new phenotypic data, the later analysis identified candidate immune exposures from TCR beta sequences and the way those sequences occurred across donors. Among the roughly 390 genotyped donors, around 81% belonged to the genetic ancestry cluster associated with self-reported Caucasian donors. Using immunosequencing, the study profiled T cell repertoires from around 680 subjects and related those repertoires to cytomegalovirus serostatus.

The cohort consisted of 666 healthy bone marrow donors. All cohort members were sampled while nominally healthy, although unrecorded immune exposures were likely present. The donor tested CMV seropositive and was one of the 289 seropositive cohort members. Every donor gave a peripheral blood sample, and the peripheral blood mononuclear cells from that sample were used for TCR beta sequencing. The Qiagen DNeasy Blood Extraction Kit was used to extract genomic DNA from the blood cell samples. Broader findings and caveats from the paper: A further reported finding was that TCR beta sequences accurately predicted the HLA-A and HLA-B alleles for most subjects in the first cohort. According to a later analysis, most CMV-associated TCR beta chains appeared to be HLA-restricted, and the HLA associations seemed to be driven largely by CMV exposure. A later analysis found that TCR association rates varied across HLA loci, with DRB1 alleles showing the most associated TCRs and HLA-C alleles the fewest. In an earlier analysis of 450 to 750 of the donors, most TCR beta V segments appeared in productive rearrangements about 90% or about 30% of the time, broadly matching IMGT annotations. A later analysis associated 16,951 TCR beta sequences with specific HLA alleles at a false discovery rate of 0.05. In the study, about 150 TCR beta chains were listed as associated with cytomegalovirus. In a later analysis, HLA-associated TCR beta chains were found to be more clonally expanded and to have lower generation probabilities than equally common non-associated chains. Because some donors lacked HLA typing at each locus, the association tests relied only on the typed subset. In vitro tests confirmed that three of the cytomegalovirus-associated TCR beta chains recognize cytomegalovirus antigens. Assigning TCR associations to individual alleles was difficult when HLA alleles, especially DR and DQ, strongly co-occurred. Linkage disequilibrium might explain the correlated functional status among segregating V segments, but an unknown experimental factor could not be excluded. Most TCR sequences were observed very rarely across donors, whereas some public TCRs were present in many individuals. Several of the top co-occurrence clusters appeared to be linked to parvovirus B19, influenza, CMV and Epstein-Barr virus, according to a later analysis. Roughly uniform sequencing depth across donors was assumed in presence/absence analyses, although this assumption may not hold. Only TCR beta chains were sequenced in this cohort, and the absence of alpha or paired-chain data limited detectable features. For the cohort, immune exposure information was limited to CMV serostatus. According to a later genetic analysis, donors in an Asian-associated ancestry cluster had fewer N-insertions in productive TCRs than the approximately 650-donor mean. V-gene and J-gene trimming of TCR beta chains was associated with a missense DCLRE1C variant in a later genetic analysis, and the association was replicated in an independent cohort. The earlier analysis of approximately 540 of the donors excluded seventeen rarely observed V segments, including chromosome 9 orphons, because counts were too low. The authors suggested that the approach could potentially be generalized to other disease states and immunological phenotypes. The sequencing pipeline was judged likely to have produced a cluster of highly shared sequence variants as a technical artifact. The classifier was reported to diagnose cytomegalovirus status with high specificity and sensitivity in both the original and validation cohorts.

Receptors were amplified or captured by the immunoSEQ multiplex PCR assay. The multiplex PCR relied on a mix of 60 forward primers for TCR Vbeta segments and 13 reverse primers for TCR Jbeta segments. Amplification of the CDR3 region of rearranged TCR beta genes was performed with a multiplex PCR assay on genomic DNA. The Illumina HiSeq System was used to sequence the amplified TCR beta libraries as 87-base-pair reads. The paper's processing steps were these. In a later analysis, 77 million or so unique TCR beta chains were counted across the 666 repertoires, and roughly 11 million of these chains were shared by at least two donors. A nearest-neighbor algorithm error-corrected the raw reads and collapsed the reads into unique sequences, merging closely related sequences to remove PCR and sequencing errors. CDR3 sequences were aligned to IMGT reference sequences to assign V, D and J gene segments. For a sequence to be retained, a match of at least six nucleotides to both a V gene segment and a J gene segment was required. Rearrangements were classified as productive when the CDR3 lacked stop codons and remained in frame with V and J, and all other rearrangements were classified as non-productive. CDR3 was defined according to IMGT convention as the region running from the second conserved V-encoded cysteine to the conserved J-encoded phenylalanine. Sequences without an unambiguous match to a single V gene segment were excluded from the earlier analysis of several hundred of the donors. In an earlier analysis of approximately 500 of the donors, a V segment was called functional when productive rearrangements were above 56.7%, and segregating when the standard deviation between donors exceeded 5%. A statistical classification framework was developed to diagnose cytomegalovirus status using the catalog of TCR beta chain sequences. A later analysis assigned V and J genes by comparing TCR nucleotide sequences with IMGT/GENE-DB human TR gene sequences. Using the TCRdist pipeline, a later analysis assigned CDR3 sequences along with most-parsimonious VDJ recombination scenarios. A later analysis defined each TCR beta chain by its CDR3 amino acid sequence plus V-gene family, and excluded reads lacking a unique V-gene family. A later analysis removed nearly 600 highly shared, low-generation-probability nucleotide sequences to deal with suspected cross-contamination and a sequencing artifact. For each public chain, a later analysis derived a clonal expansion index from normalized ranks of inferred template counts within each repertoire. In a later analysis, generation probabilities were computed with a VDJ recombination model fitted to out-of-frame rearrangements, and the resulting probabilities were checked against IGoR. Hypergeometric tests were used in a later analysis to score TCR-TCR, TCR-HLA and TCR-CMV co-occurrence, with a repertoire-size bias correction applied to the TCR pairs. In a later analysis, false discovery rates were estimated by permuting HLA or CMV assignments 20 times. In a later analysis, co-occurring TCRs were grouped using DBSCAN, and TCRdist sequence similarity was added for clustering within HLA-allele-positive subsets. For co-occurrence clustering, repertoires with fewer than 30,000 or more than 120,000 public chains were excluded, along with a handful of repertoires with anomalous nucleotide sharing. Imported from immuneACCESS, the table was reduced by TCRdb to in-frame sequences with V and J called. These copies leave out some clones; in studies compared against another copy, an unresolved V gene accounts for under half, and the cause of the remainder is not known. The V and J calls and clone size are taken from that table; D and trimming were inferred from the DNA. Per the sample table, the count is about 200,000 clones. 1.1% of the sample is taken by the ten largest.

The sequence was obtained from a girl aged 2-10 years in good health and CMV-seropositive. Sequenced sample: PBMCs.

CDR3 loop: CASSRPQGSSYNEQFF. The DNA reads TGTGCCAGCAGCCGGCCACAGGGCAGCTCCTACAATGAGCAGTTCTTC. This sequence uses TRBV7-9 and TRBJ2-1, with TRBD1 as a weak D call on 6 bases. Trimming removed 5 bases from V and 0 bases from J, leaving 14 bases between the germline ends. Including the terminal cysteine and phenylalanine, the CDR3 comprises 16 residues. Only the CDR3 portion is preserved as DNA: 48 bases, with reading frame beginning at the first base. The germline V gene (reference sequence) provides CDR1 SEHNR and CDR2 FQNEAQ.